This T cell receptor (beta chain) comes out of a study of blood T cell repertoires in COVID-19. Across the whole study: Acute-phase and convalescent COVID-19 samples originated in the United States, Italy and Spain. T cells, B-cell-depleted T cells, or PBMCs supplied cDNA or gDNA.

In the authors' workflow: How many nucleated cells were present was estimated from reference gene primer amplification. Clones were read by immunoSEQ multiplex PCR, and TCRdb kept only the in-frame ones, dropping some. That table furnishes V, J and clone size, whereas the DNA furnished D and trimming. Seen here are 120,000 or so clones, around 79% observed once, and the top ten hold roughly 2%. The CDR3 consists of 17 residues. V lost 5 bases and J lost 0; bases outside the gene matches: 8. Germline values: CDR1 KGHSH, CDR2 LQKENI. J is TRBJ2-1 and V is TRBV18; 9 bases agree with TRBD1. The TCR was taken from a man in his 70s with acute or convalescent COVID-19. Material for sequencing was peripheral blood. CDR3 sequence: CASSSTGGAGSYNEQFF. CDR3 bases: TGTGCCAGCTCATCTACAGGGGGCGCGGGCTCCTACAATGAGCAGTTCTTC.